Below, one TCR beta chain is given with its context. Antigen unknown. CDR1 is SGDLS and CDR2 is YYNGEE in the germline V gene. Trimming pared 0 bases from V and 9 bases from J, leaving 10 bases between. CDR3 size: 13 residues. The table came from immunoSEQ multiplex PCR; TCRdb's copy has only in-frame clones and leaves some out. The profile shows roughly 13,000 clones, around 95% of them singletons. The sample comes from a study of neoadjuvant nivolumab and ipilimumab in lung cancer. About the study: The combination arm added day-1 ipilimumab 1 mg/kg to nivolumab 3 mg/kg on days 1, 15, 29. Study findings and constraints: Compared with tumor-adjacent uninvolved lung, resected tumors showed greater richness and clonality.

This TCR derives from an adult with non-small cell lung cancer. The sample consisted of peripheral blood, taken after neoadjuvant nivolumab, alone or with ipilimumab, at or shortly before surgery. The chain recombines TRBV9 with TRBJ2-1; D is unclear. The chain's CDR3 is CASSVGGIGEQFF. DNA for the CDR3: TGTGCCAGCAGCGTAGGTGGTATTGGTGAGCAGTTCTTC.